This TCR beta chain is from a study of spatial heterogeneity in lung cancer. Single TCR cDNA molecules each had their own unique molecular identifier. One entry per CDR3 protein results from TCRdb running MiXCR on the 5' RACE reads. The sample yields 60,000 to 80,000 distinct CDR3 sequences, less than 15% seen once. This CDR3 is built from 14 residues. V lost 1 base and J lost 1, with 7 bases in between. CDR1 is LGHNA and CDR2 is YSLEER in the germline V gene. Note on this clonotype: Its specificity is not known.

Study conclusions and caveats: There were more appearances of ubiquitous expanded tumor TCRs in blood at resection than at follow-up.

As for time point: sample taken at primary tumor resection. From tumor, nontumor lung or frozen PBMC, whole RNA was taken unsorted for sequencing. Samples were obtained from 70 or so donors, all untreated early-stage non-small cell lung cancer patients. The sample here was PBMCs, taken at surgery. The J gene is TRBJ1-1, the V gene TRBV4-3; no definite D call. The TCR was taken from a male donor with early-stage non-small cell lung cancer. The CDR3 protein is CASSQGGWNTEAFF. The CDR3 region has the DNA TGCGCCAGCAGCCAAGGAGGGTGGAACACTGAAGCTTTCTTT.